Following are 15 T cell receptor beta chains from one sample sequenced in a study of regulatory T cells in long-lasting Graves disease. CDR3-region Arm-PCR and iRepertoire HTBI primers produced the TCR beta libraries. TCRdb used MiXCR to reprocess the multiplex PCR reads, holding one entry per CDR3 protein. The sample carries fewer than 550,000 distinct CDR3 sequences, roughly a sixth recorded once. The time point is: newly diagnosed GD, antithyroid drugs for less than 3 months. Preparation of the TCR library used RNA extracted from PBMCs. The sample was also linked to a second study, of T cells in Graves' hyperthyroidism and ophthalmopathy.

The sequencing here drew on peripheral blood mononuclear cells (PBMCs), taken at new diagnosis, from a patient treated with antithyroid drugs. The source of these receptors is a woman aged 35-65 years with Graves disease.

Only a few counts were recorded for this clonotype. The chain has TRBV5-1 and TRBJ1-2; D gene ambiguous. This CDR3 spans 11 amino acids. The V and J ends lost 7 bases and 8 bases respectively, with 12 bases between them. Looked up from germline, CDR1 is SGHRS and CDR2 is YFSETQ. The CDR3 region is CASGKGGGYTF. DNA for the CDR3: TGCGCCAGCGGTAAAGGAGGAGGCTACACCTTC. The variable domain in full, completed from reference TRBV5-1 and TRBJ1-2, reads KAGVTQTPRYLIKTRGQQVTLSCSPISGHRSVSWYQQTPGQGLQFLFEYFSETQRNKGNFPGRFSGRQFSNSRSEMNVSTLELGDSALYLCASGKGGGYTFGSGTRLTVV.

This clonotype came up many times. The rearrangement uses TRBV20-1 and TRBJ2-7; D remains ambiguous. Germline values: CDR1 DFQATT, CDR2 SNEGSKA (reference sequence). This CDR3 is 12 amino acids long. V lost 3 bases and J 5 bases, leaving 11 bases between the germline ends. The CDR3 coding sequence is TGCAGTGCTAGCCAGCCGACGCACGAGCAGTACTTC. Protein product: CSASQPTHEQYF.

This clonotype was seen only a few times. The V gene is TRBV11-2, the J gene TRBJ2-1; D is unresolved. This CDR3 spans 15 amino acids. V lost 2 bases and J lost 2, with 10 bases in between. In germline, CDR1 is SGHAT, CDR2 FQNNGV. In DNA form, the CDR3 reads TGTGCCAGCAGCTTATATGCAAGCCCCTACAATGAGCAGTTCTTC. Translated, it gives CASSLYASPYNEQFF.

As DNA, the CDR3 is TGCAGTGCTAGGGTCAGGGGCCGAGGGGACACTGAAGCTTTCTTT. Amino acids: CSARVRGRGDTEAFF. The chain links TRBV20-1 to TRBJ1-1; weak D call: TRBD1 (6 bases). There are 15 residues in the CDR3. Germline CDR1 is DFQATT and CDR2 is SNEGSKA (reference sequence). V lost 3 bases to trimming and J lost 3 bases, with 17 bases between them.

This clonotype was detected a few times. The CDR3 nucleotides read TGCAGCGTTGAAGTGGGGGCTCGGTCTTTCTTT. The encoded protein is CSVEVGARSFF. The chain joins TRBV29-1 to TRBJ1-1, with TRBD1 as a possible D gene (6 bases). CDR3 length: 11 residues. Germline V lookup: CDR1 SQVTM, CDR2 ANQGSEA. Trimming stripped 1 base from V and 12 bases from J, with 12 bases between.

The V and J genes are TRBV30 and TRBJ1-2; tentative D call: TRBD1 (5 bases). Trimming took off 4 bases at V and 1 base at J, with 13 bases between the two ends. Germline V gives CDR1 GTSNPN, CDR2 SVGIG (reference sequence). CDR3 length equals 14 residues. The CDR3 protein is CAWKKTDSNYGYTF. For the CDR3, the DNA is TGTGCCTGGAAAAAGACAGATAGTAACTATGGCTACACCTTC.

This chain joins TRBV29-1 and TRBJ2-7; TRBD1 matches 7 bases. The V and J ends lost 7 bases and 2 bases, in that order; junction bases with no gene match: 5. Germline V gives CDR1 SQVTM, CDR2 ANQGSEA. This CDR3 region has 12 residues. CDR3: CSGRQGPYEQYF. The DNA for the CDR3 is TGCAGCGGAAGACAGGGCCCCTACGAGCAGTACTTC.

This clonotype has ten or more counts. The chain uses TRBV12-3 or TRBV12-4 and TRBJ2-3, with 8 bases fitting TRBD2. V shed 5 bases and J 2 bases; nucleotides not matched to a gene: 9. The CDR3 sequence is 16 residues long. The CDR3 DNA reads TGTGCCAGCAGTCGACTAGCGCTAGACCTCACAGATACGCAGTATTTT. Protein product: CASSRLALDLTDTQYF.

This clonotype was found many times. The J gene is TRBJ1-2, the V gene TRBV10-3, with D tentatively TRBD1 (5 bases). Germline V gene data show CDR1 as ENHRY and CDR2 as SYGVKD. The CDR3 loop spans 14 amino acids. V lost 2 bases and J 3 bases, leaving 10 bases between the germline ends. CDR3 in amino acids: CAISERGTDYGYTF. CDR3 DNA: TGTGCCATCAGTGAGCGGGGGACGGACTATGGCTACACCTTC.

This chain links TRBV6-1 with TRBJ2-5; TRBD2 matches 7 bases. V gave up 6 bases and J gave up 4 bases; unmatched junction bases: 8. Germline-derived CDR1 and CDR2 are MNHNS and SASEGT. The CDR3 runs to 14 residues. CDR3 region: CASSRGEGLETQYF. Written as DNA, the CDR3 is TGTGCCAGCAGCCGCGGGGAGGGTTTAGAGACCCAGTACTTC.

This clonotype was counted at least ten times. CDR3 protein: CASSQVGAGTEAFF. CDR3 nucleotide sequence: TGTGCCAGCAGCCAAGTGGGTGCGGGCACTGAAGCTTTCTTT. The chain carries TRBV3-1 and TRBJ1-1, with no clear D. The CDR3 contains 14 residues. The V gene's germline CDR1 is LGHDT and CDR2 YNNKEL (reference sequence). Deletions cut 1 base from V and 4 bases from J, with 10 bases between.

This clonotype was seen ten or more times. The gene calls are TRBV10-3 and TRBJ1-6, with D possibly being TRBD1 (5 bases). Trimming took off 3 bases at V and 10 bases at J, with 16 bases between the two ends. The CDR3 is 15 residues long. Looked up from germline, CDR1 is ENHRY and CDR2 is SYGVKD. CDR3 sequence reads: CAISEMAGLTSPLHF. The CDR3 region has the DNA TGTGCCATCAGTGAAATGGCAGGGCTTACCTCACCCCTCCACTTT.

This chain links TRBV29-1 with TRBJ2-3; TRBD2 agrees at 11 bases. Germline V CDR1 and CDR2: SQVTM, ANQGSEA. Trimming took 6 bases from V and 0 from J; bases not matched to a gene: 5. This CDR3 has 15 amino acids. The CDR3 loop reads CSVAGTSGSTDTQYF. In nucleotides, the CDR3 is TGCAGCGTAGCCGGGACTAGCGGTAGCACAGATACGCAGTATTTT.

This rearrangement joins TRBV5-1 to TRBJ2-3; 10 positions agree with TRBD2. The CDR3 extends over 15 amino acids. The germline V gene encodes CDR1 SGHRS and CDR2 YFSETQ. The trim removed 7 bases at V and 4 bases at J, leaving 9 bases unmatched. This chain's CDR3 is CASGPTSGVPDTQYF. The CDR3 DNA is TGCGCCAGCGGACCAACTAGCGGGGTACCAGATACGCAGTATTTT.

This clonotype occurred a few times. This chain uses TRBV27 with TRBJ2-4, with 10 bases aligning to TRBD1. After removal of 5 bases from V and 6 bases from J, the junction contained 1 base not matched to a gene. CDR1 MNHEY and CDR2 SMNVEV come from the germline V gene (reference sequence). CDR3 size: 13 residues. CDR3 residues: CASSRQGANIQYF. The DNA of the CDR3 is TGTGCCAGCAGTCGACAGGGGGCAAACATTCAGTACTTC.